The 2 T cell receptor beta chains below were found in one sample sequenced in a study of lymphopenia after photon versus proton radiotherapy. Data came from immunoSEQ multiplex PCR; TCRdb stores just in-frame clones and leaves some out. The sample shows approximately 21,000 clones, approximately 81% of them seen only once. The sample was peripheral blood, taken from a patient treated with photon-based radiotherapy. These receptors were taken from a man between 60 and 75 years old with pancreatic cancer.

The chain employs TRBV19 and TRBJ1-6, with TRBD1 matching 9 bases. Germline V lookup: CDR1 LNHDA, CDR2 SQIVND (reference sequence). V dropped 5 bases and J dropped 6; count of bases not matched to a gene: 8. The CDR3 extends over 16 amino acids. CDR3 DNA: TGTGCCAGTAGTTCAGACAGGGGGGTAGGTAATTCACCCCTCCACTTT. Protein sequence: CASSSDRGVGNSPLHF. The variable domain in full, completed from reference TRBV19 and TRBJ1-6, reads DGGITQSPKYLFRKEGQNVTLSCEQNLNHDAMYWYRQDPGQGLRLIYYSQIVNDFQKGDIAEGYSVSREKKESFPLTVTSAQKNPTAFYLCASSSDRGVGNSPLHFGNGTRLTVT.

This chain uses TRBV6-5 with TRBJ2-1; 7 bases are shared with TRBD2. V lost 0 bases and J lost 9; bases outside the gene matches: 8. The germline V gene encodes CDR1 MNHEY and CDR2 SVGAGI. The CDR3 runs 15 residues. The CDR3 region has the DNA TGTGCCAGCAGTTACTCGAGCAGACTAGCTTCTGAGCAGTTCTTC. Its translation is CASSYSSRLASEQFF.